This TCR beta chain stems from a study of cytomegalovirus exposure and HLA in healthy donors (dated by TCRdb to about 2017). About the full investigation: In an earlier analysis of roughly 500 of the donors, around 300 Gb of sequence data and 90 million to 130 million unique TCR beta sequences from roughly 190 million T cells were reported. Roughly 300 gigabases of sequencing data and approximately 84 million unique TCR sequences were included in an early release covering about 620 HLA-typed donors. Among the roughly 400 genotyped donors, around 81% belonged to the genetic ancestry cluster associated with self-reported Caucasian donors. The study aimed to test whether cataloging public T cell receptors could reveal signatures of past pathogen exposure. The T cell repertoires of several hundred subjects were profiled by immunosequencing and related to cytomegalovirus serostatus. Along with the approximately 620-subject first cohort, a separate validation cohort of over a hundred different subjects was used. To predict cytomegalovirus infection status, the study combined high-throughput TCR immunosequencing, statistical association of individual TCRs with disease status, and machine learning. A later analysis re-examined previously published TCR beta repertoires from 600 to 700 donors and added high-resolution HLA genotyping to investigate patterns of TCR occurrence. Rather than drawing on any new phenotypic data, the later analysis identified candidate immune exposures from TCR beta sequences and the way those sequences occurred across donors. An earlier analysis of 587 of the donors applied high-throughput TCR beta sequencing to assess whether each TCR beta V gene segment acted as functional or pseudogenic. Donor age, sex, ethnicity and CMV serostatus were compiled alongside the repertoire data. In a later genetic analysis, genome-wide SNP genotypes for about 65% of the 666 donors were used, and that subset was treated as a discovery cohort. All discovery cohort repertoires had been generated on a single sequencing platform. HLA typing covered class I and class II loci at four-digit resolution. The number of typed donors differed by locus: about 620-640 for A, B, C, DRB1 and DQB1; approximately 530 for DQA1; approximately 610 for DPA1; and roughly 490 for DPB1. Because of strong linkage in the cohort, a few DR-DQ haplotypes were treated as single units for association and clustering. Among about 360 genotyped donors of the cohort, an average of approximately 230,000 unique TCR beta nucleotide sequences were sequenced per donor, 15% to 20% of them non-productive. What the work shows at the level of the full study, not this receptor alone: In a later genetic analysis, a missense DCLRE1C variant was associated with V-gene and J-gene trimming of TCR beta chains, and the association was replicated in an independent cohort. Strong co-occurrence of HLA alleles, especially DR and DQ, made assigning TCR associations to individual alleles difficult. Specific HLA alleles were associated with over 15,000 TCR beta sequences at a false discovery rate of 0.05 in a later analysis. In a later analysis, HLA-associated TCR beta chains showed more clonal expansion and lower generation probabilities than non-associated chains that were equally common. The classifier was reported to diagnose cytomegalovirus status with high specificity and sensitivity in both the original and validation cohorts. Broadly in line with IMGT annotations, most TCR beta V segments showed up in productive rearrangements about 90% or about 30% of the time in an earlier analysis of 587 of the donors. In a later analysis, several top co-occurrence clusters were reported to appear linked to parvovirus B19, influenza, CMV and Epstein-Barr virus. In a later analysis, most CMV-associated TCR beta chains were found to appear HLA-restricted, with HLA associations seemingly driven largely by CMV exposure. Immune exposure information for the cohort was limited to CMV serostatus. In vitro tests confirmed that a few of the cytomegalovirus-associated TCR beta chains recognize cytomegalovirus antigens. The 87-base-pair reads could not distinguish some IMGT-functional V segments, including TRBV6-2 and TRBV6-3, so those segments were excluded. A later analysis found that TCR association rates varied across HLA loci, with DRB1 alleles showing the most associated TCRs and HLA-C alleles the fewest. A cluster of highly shared sequence variants was judged likely to be a technical artifact of the sequencing pipeline. The authors suggested that the approach could potentially be extended to other disease states and immunological phenotypes. Most TCR sequences were observed very rarely across donors, whereas some public TCRs were present in many individuals. Linkage disequilibrium might explain the correlated functional status among segregating V segments, but an unknown experimental factor could not be ruled out. A total of 150 to 200 TCR beta chains were listed by the study as associated with cytomegalovirus. A further reported finding was that TCR beta sequences accurately predicted the HLA-A and HLA-B alleles for most subjects in the first cohort. Roughly uniform sequencing depth across donors was assumed in presence/absence analyses, although this assumption may not hold. A later genetic analysis reported fewer N-insertions in productive TCRs among donors in an Asian-associated ancestry cluster than the roughly 700-donor mean. Because counts were too low, about 15 rarely observed V segments, including chromosome 9 orphons, were left out of the earlier analysis of a few hundred of the donors. This cohort had only TCR beta chains sequenced, and the lack of alpha or paired-chain data limited which features could be detected. Because some donors lacked HLA typing at each locus, the association tests relied only on the typed subset.

For this clone: It lacks a known antigen. Base qualities are missing; no much larger clone stands one base away.

Library method: the immunoSEQ multiplex PCR assay. The multiplex PCR relied on a mix of 60 forward primers for TCR Vbeta segments and 13 reverse primers for TCR Jbeta segments. The CDR3 region of rearranged TCR beta genes was amplified from genomic DNA with a multiplex PCR assay. The amplified TCR beta libraries were sequenced on the Illumina HiSeq System as 87-base-pair reads. The original pipeline was this. A later analysis tallied some 79 million unique TCR beta chains across the 660 or so repertoires, and about 12 million of those chains were shared by two or more donors. Raw reads were error-corrected and collapsed into unique sequences with a nearest-neighbor algorithm that merged closely related sequences to remove PCR and sequencing errors. Alignment of CDR3 sequences to IMGT reference sequences was used to assign V, D and J gene segments. For a sequence to be retained, at least a six-nucleotide match to both a V gene segment and a J gene segment was required. A rearrangement was called productive if the CDR3 had no stop codons and remained in frame with V and J, and every other rearrangement was called non-productive. CDR3 was defined according to IMGT convention as the region running from the second conserved V-encoded cysteine to the conserved J-encoded phenylalanine. The earlier analysis of some 540 of the donors excluded any sequence lacking an unambiguous match to a single V gene segment. An earlier analysis of a few hundred of the donors classified V segments as functional when productive rearrangements were above 56.7% and as segregating when the standard deviation between donors was above 5%. A statistical classification framework was built to diagnose cytomegalovirus status from the catalog of TCR beta chain sequences. A later analysis assigned V and J genes by comparing TCR nucleotide sequences with IMGT/GENE-DB human TR gene sequences. A later analysis assigned CDR3 sequences and most-parsimonious VDJ recombination scenarios with the TCRdist pipeline. In a later analysis, every TCR beta chain was defined by the combination of its CDR3 amino acid sequence and its V-gene family, and reads without a unique V-gene family were dropped. To address suspected cross-contamination and a sequencing artifact, a later analysis removed approximately 600 highly shared, low-generation-probability nucleotide sequences. In a later analysis, a clonal expansion index for each public chain was calculated from normalized within-repertoire ranks of inferred template counts. In a later analysis, generation probabilities were computed with a VDJ recombination model fitted to out-of-frame rearrangements, and the resulting probabilities were checked against IGoR. In a later analysis, hypergeometric tests were used to score TCR-TCR, TCR-HLA and TCR-CMV co-occurrence, with a repertoire-size bias correction applied to TCR pairs. False discovery rates were estimated in a later analysis by permuting HLA or CMV assignments 20 times. A later analysis grouped co-occurring TCRs with DBSCAN, adding TCRdist sequence similarity when clustering within HLA-allele-positive subsets. For co-occurrence clustering, repertoires with fewer than 30,000 or more than 120,000 public chains were excluded, along with roughly 5 repertoires with anomalous nucleotide sharing. TCRdb retrieved this table from immuneACCESS and kept in-frame rearrangements only. Not all clones are present; in checked studies, unresolved V genes account for under half, and no reason is known for the remainder. V and J calls and clone size are as listed in that table; D and trimming were resolved from the DNA. The sample records about 180,000 clones, approximately 80% of which are singletons. Of the sample, around 1.5% falls within the top ten clones.

The cohort was made up of several hundred healthy bone marrow donors. Cohort members were all nominally healthy when sampled, although unrecorded immune exposures were likely present. The donor tested CMV seronegative and was one of the 352 seronegative cohort members. A peripheral blood sample was collected from each donor, and TCR beta sequencing was performed on peripheral blood mononuclear cells. Genomic DNA was extracted from the blood cell samples with the Qiagen DNeasy Blood Extraction Kit. Looking up the germline V gene yields CDR1 SGHDT and CDR2 YYEEEE. CDR3 length: 13 amino acids, cysteine to phenylalanine. Only the CDR3 part of the read is kept: 39 bases, read in frame from the first base. V loses 0 bases, J loses 5 bases, and the germline ends lie 8 bases apart.

The chain is assembled from TRBV5-6 and TRBJ1-2; matching of 6 bases hints at TRBD1 as the D gene. The sequenced sample consisted of PBMCs. The receptor was derived from a man aged 18 to 30 in good health and CMV-seronegative. The CDR3 region: CASSLGTDYGYTF. The DNA reads as follows: TGTGCCAGCAGCTTGGGGACAGATTATGGCTACACCTTC.